A selection of T cell receptor beta chains follows, all from one sample in a study of blood T cells in healthy people across ages. TCRdb reprocessed the 5' RACE reads with MiXCR, giving one entry per CDR3 protein. The sample lists about 780,000 distinct CDR3 sequences, approximately 24% seen once, with roughly 3.1% in the top ten. A further study also used this sample, focusing on T cells of mothers and their children.

The source material was blood. Source of these receptors: a boy aged 10-17 years in good health. The CDR3 runs from the conserved cysteine through the conserved F or W. The order of the fields is J gene, V gene, D gene, clone size, CDR3 DNA, CDR3 protein. The D gene is left open where the match is weak. Clone size is not always given. Where it is, it says once, few, many or a class for expanded clones.

>TRBJ2-3|TRBV4-1|TRBD2|NA
TGCGCCAGCAGCCAAGTCAGGGGACTAGAAGCACCAGATACGCAGTATTTT
CASSQVRGLEAPDTQYF
>TRBJ2-5|TRBV2|TRBD2|few
TGTGCCAGCAGCCGGAGCGGGGGGGCCTGGGAGACCCAGTACTTC
CASSRSGGAWETQYF
>TRBJ1-5|TRBV4-1|NA|NA
TGCGCCAGCAGCCAAGCGGGGGCCAGGGACGGCCCTCGGCCCCAGCATTTT
CASSQAGARDGPRPQHF
>TRBJ2-7|TRBV10-3|NA|NA
TGTGCCATCAGTGTGGGTGGGTCCATAAACGAGCAGTACTTC
CAISVGGSINEQYF
>TRBJ2-1|TRBV12-3/TRBV12-4|NA|NA
TGTGCCAGCAGTTGGGGGGCAGGGGTTAATGAGCAGTTCTTC
CASSWGAGVNEQFF
>TRBJ1-5|TRBV19|NA|NA
TGTGCCAGTAGTACAGGACGGAGCCCCCAGCATTTT
CASSTGRSPQHF
>TRBJ1-1|TRBV30|NA|few
TGTGCCTGGAGTGTAGTAGGGGGGACTGAAGCTTTCTTT
CAWSVVGGTEAFF
>TRBJ1-5|TRBV6-5|NA|NA
TGTGCCAGCAGTTACAATAGCAATCAGCCCCAGCATTTT
CASSYNSNQPQHF
>TRBJ2-1|TRBV29-1|TRBD2|few
TGCAGCGTTGAAGATCGGGGCGGGGGGGCAGGATGGAATGAGCAGTTCTTC
CSVEDRGGGAGWNEQFF
>TRBJ2-5|TRBV19|TRBD1|NA
TGTGCCAGTACCGCCCGGGACAGGGGGTTCCAAGAGACCCAGTACTTC
CASTARDRGFQETQYF
>TRBJ1-3|TRBV4-1|TRBD1|NA
TGCGCCAGCAGCCGTCAGGGACAGAACAGTGGAAACACCATATATTTT
CASSRQGQNSGNTIYF
>TRBJ2-7|TRBV3-1|NA|NA
TGTGCCAGCAGACAACAGGGGACTGGCTCCTACGAGCAGTACTTC
CASRQQGTGSYEQYF
>TRBJ2-7|TRBV5-1|TRBD1|NA
TGCGCCAGCAGATCTCCGGGACAGGTAAAGCAGTACTTC
CASRSPGQVKQYF
>TRBJ2-1|TRBV7-9|NA|NA
TGTGCCAGCAGCTTAAAGTCGCCCTTCAATGAGCAGTTCTTC
CASSLKSPFNEQFF
>TRBJ1-4|TRBV10-3|NA|NA
TGTGTCATCAGTCCCGACAGAGAAAAACTGTTTTTT
CVISPDREKLFF
>TRBJ2-7|TRBV12-3/TRBV12-4|NA|few
TGTGCCAGCAGTTTACGTTTCTACGAGCAGTACTTC
CASSLRFYEQYF
>TRBJ2-5|TRBV5-1|NA|few
TGCGCCAGCAGCCATGGACAGACTCAAGAGACCCAGTACTTC
CASSHGQTQETQYF
>TRBJ2-5|TRBV3-1|TRBD1|NA
TGTGCCAGCAGGACAGGGAAGTTGGAGACCCAGTACTTC
CASRTGKLETQYF
>TRBJ2-1|TRBV19|NA|NA
TGTGCCAGTAGTATCGTCCCCGGCAATGAGCAGTTCTTC
CASSIVPGNEQFF
>TRBJ1-5|TRBV7-3|NA|many
TGTGCCAGCAGCCAAGGCGGGCCCCAGCATTTT
CASSQGGPQHF
>TRBJ1-2|TRBV28|TRBD1|few
TGTGCCAGCAGTTTAAGAGTCAGGGGGAGCCGGAACTATGGCTACACCTTC
CASSLRVRGSRNYGYTF
>TRBJ2-7|TRBV2|NA|NA
TGTGCCAGCTGTGAGAGAGAGGGAACGGACGAGCAGTACTTC
CASCEREGTDEQYF
>TRBJ1-2|TRBV7-9|NA|NA
TGTGCCAGCAGCTTCCAGTCACCTGGCTATGGCTACACCTTC
CASSFQSPGYGYTF
>TRBJ2-2|TRBV10-3|NA|NA
TGTGCCATTCAAAGGGATTCGAACACCGGGGAGCTGTTTTTT
CAIQRDSNTGELFF
>TRBJ1-2|TRBV12-3/TRBV12-4|NA|few
TGTGCCAGCAGCCCCCAGGGACCTCCGAGAGGCGGCGGCTACACCTTC
CASSPQGPPRGGGYTF
>TRBJ2-3|TRBV12-3/TRBV12-4|TRBD1|few
TGTGCCAGCAGTTTGGGGGACAGGGGCACAGATACGCAGTATTTT
CASSLGDRGTDTQYF
>TRBJ2-5|TRBV7-7|NA|NA
TGTGCCAGCAGTCAGGGATTGGGTCGACAAGAGACCCAGTACTTC
CASSQGLGRQETQYF
>TRBJ1-2|TRBV7-2|NA|NA
TGTGCCAGCAGCCGAGGGGAAGGCTACACCTTC
CASSRGEGYTF
>TRBJ2-1|TRBV7-2|NA|NA
TGTGCCAGCAGCTTAAATCGAGGGGGGGTATCCTACAATGAGCAGCTCTTC
CASSLNRGGVSYNEQLF
>TRBJ1-1|TRBV24-1|NA|few
TGTGCCACCAGTGACTTGTGGGGATATGAAGCTTTCTTT
CATSDLWGYEAFF
>TRBJ2-2|TRBV2|NA|few
TGTGCCAGCAGTAAGGGATCCGGGGAGCTGTTTTTT
CASSKGSGELFF
>TRBJ2-7|TRBV29-1|TRBD1|NA
TGCAGCGTGGAGATCGGGACAGTCCTAGGGAGCTCCTACGAGCAGTACTTC
CSVEIGTVLGSSYEQYF
>TRBJ2-3|TRBV25-1|TRBD1|NA
TGTGCCAGCAGTGAGGGAGTTCGGGACAGACCCACAGATACGCAGTATTTT
CASSEGVRDRPTDTQYF
>TRBJ2-1|TRBV7-3|NA|NA
TGTGCCAGCAGCTTATTCCGAGGGAGCTCCTACAATGAGCAGTTCTTC
CASSLFRGSSYNEQFF
>TRBJ2-2|TRBV29-1|NA|NA
TGCAGCGTTGATCGTGTAAGGTCCGGGGAGCTGTTTTTT
CSVDRVRSGELFF
>TRBJ1-3|TRBV11-3|NA|few
TGTGCCAGCAGCTTAGATCGGTCGGGGAGCTCTGGAAACACCATATATTTT
CASSLDRSGSSGNTIYF
>TRBJ2-7|TRBV9|NA|NA
TGTGCCAGCAGCACCTCCCGGGGTCTCTCCCACTACGAGCAGTACTTC
CASSTSRGLSHYEQYF
>TRBJ2-1|TRBV7-2|TRBD2|many
TGTGCCAGCAGCTTACAAGGCGGGGGGCGTCACAATGAGCAGTTCTTC
CASSLQGGGRHNEQFF
>TRBJ1-4|TRBV10-3|TRBD1|NA
TGTGCCATCAGTGAGTCGGGACAGACTAATGAAAAACTGTTTTTT
CAISESGQTNEKLFF
>TRBJ2-1|TRBV9|NA|few
TGTGCCAGCAGCGTAGGGCTGGGGAGCTCCTACAATGAGCAGTTCTTC
CASSVGLGSSYNEQFF
>TRBJ2-5|TRBV9|TRBD2|NA
TGTGCCAGCAGCGTAGACGGGGGGAAAGGGCAAGAGACCCAGTACTTC
CASSVDGGKGQETQYF
>TRBJ2-1|TRBV5-1|TRBD2|few
TGCGCCAGCATCTCCAGCGGGGGCGGAATCTATGAGCAGTTCTTC
CASISSGGGIYEQFF
>TRBJ2-1|TRBV5-1|NA|many
TGCGCCAGCAGCAAAGGATCCGGGCCGTACAATGAGCAGTTCTTC
CASSKGSGPYNEQFF
>TRBJ1-4|TRBV18|NA|NA
TGTGCCAGCTCACCACGGGGGGGGCTTGGACACCTCAATGAAAAACTGTTTTTT
CASSPRGGLGHLNEKLFF
>TRBJ2-5|TRBV25-1|TRBD2|many
TGTGCCAGCGCGGGAGGAGGGGGGCGAGGCCAAGAGACCCAGTACTTC
CASAGGGGRGQETQYF
>TRBJ2-3|TRBV28|NA|NA
TGTGCCAGCAGTCCCCAGGGTAGAGATACGCAGTATTTT
CASSPQGRDTQYF
>TRBJ1-4|TRBV12-3/TRBV12-4|NA|NA
TGTGCCAGCAGCTACAGTAAGAGGGAAAAACTGTTTTTT
CASSYSKREKLFF
>TRBJ2-3|TRBV20-1|NA|few
TGCAGTGCAAGGGGGGACAGCGCGACAGATACGCAGTATTTT
CSARGDSATDTQYF
>TRBJ1-5|TRBV20-1|NA|NA
TGCAGTGCTAGCTTACAGCCGTATAGCAATCAGCCCCAGCATTTT
CSASLQPYSNQPQHF
>TRBJ2-5|TRBV5-6|NA|few
TGTGCCAGCAGCTTCTTGGGGGACATAGAGACCCAGTACTTC
CASSFLGDIETQYF
>TRBJ1-4|TRBV12-3/TRBV12-4|TRBD1|NA
TGTGCCAGCCGGACCGGGACAGGAAATGAAAAACTGTTTTTT
CASRTGTGNEKLFF